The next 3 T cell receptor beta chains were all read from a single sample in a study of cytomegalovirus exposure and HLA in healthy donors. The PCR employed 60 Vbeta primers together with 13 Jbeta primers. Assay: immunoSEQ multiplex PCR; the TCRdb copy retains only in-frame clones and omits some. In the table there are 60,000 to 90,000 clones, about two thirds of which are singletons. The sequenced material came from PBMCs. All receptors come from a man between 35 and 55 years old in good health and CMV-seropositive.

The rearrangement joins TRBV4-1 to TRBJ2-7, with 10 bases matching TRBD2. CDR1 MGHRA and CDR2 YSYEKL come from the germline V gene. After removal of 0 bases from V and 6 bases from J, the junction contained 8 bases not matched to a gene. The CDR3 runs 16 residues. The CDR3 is CASSQDLAGVGGEQYF. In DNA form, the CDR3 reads TGCGCCAGCAGCCAAGACCTAGCGGGAGTAGGTGGCGAGCAGTACTTC.

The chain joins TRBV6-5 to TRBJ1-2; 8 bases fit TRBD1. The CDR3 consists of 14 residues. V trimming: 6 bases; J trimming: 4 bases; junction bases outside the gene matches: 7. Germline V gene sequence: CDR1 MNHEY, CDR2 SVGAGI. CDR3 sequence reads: CASSLRQGPYGYTF. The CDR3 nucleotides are TGTGCCAGCAGCCTTCGACAGGGGCCCTATGGCTACACCTTC.

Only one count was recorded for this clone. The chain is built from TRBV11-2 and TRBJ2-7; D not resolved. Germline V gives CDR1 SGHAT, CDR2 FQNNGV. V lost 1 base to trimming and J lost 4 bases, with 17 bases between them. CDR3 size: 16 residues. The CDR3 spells CASSLGGQIWVYEQYF. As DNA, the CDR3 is TGTGCCAGCAGCTTAGGAGGCCAGATCTGGGTTTACGAGCAGTACTTC.